The entry below gives a single TCR beta chain sequence along with its context. This clone showed up just a few times. Its antigen target is currently unknown. Per-nucleotide qualities are absent, and no much larger clonotype sits a single base away. This specimen belongs to a study of cytomegalovirus exposure and HLA in healthy donors (dated by TCRdb to 2015 to 2018). Some background on the complete study: In an earlier analysis of approximately 500 of the donors, 276 Gb of sequence data and some 120 million unique TCR beta sequences from roughly 200 million T cells were reported. An early release that covered approximately 600 HLA-typed donors contained about 300 gigabases of sequencing data and some 87 million unique TCR sequences. Of the approximately 400 genotyped donors, 70% to 90% were placed in the genetic ancestry cluster associated with self-reported Caucasian donors. The study was designed to test whether signatures of past pathogen exposure could be identified by cataloging public T cell receptors. The study profiled the T cell repertoires of under 700 subjects by immunosequencing and related them to cytomegalovirus serostatus. In addition to the first cohort of approximately 650 subjects, a separate validation cohort of 120 different subjects was used. High-throughput TCR immunosequencing, statistical association of individual TCRs with disease status, and machine learning were combined to predict cytomegalovirus infection status. A later analysis re-analyzed previously published TCR beta repertoires from 600 to 850 donors and added high-resolution HLA genotyping to study TCR occurrence patterns. In the later analysis, no new phenotypic data were used to find candidate immune exposures; instead, reliance was placed on TCR beta sequences and their occurrence across donors. To decide whether each TCR beta V gene segment behaved as functional or pseudogenic, an earlier analysis of several hundred of the donors relied on high-throughput TCR beta sequencing. Donor age, sex, ethnicity and CMV serostatus were compiled together with the repertoire data. Genome-wide SNP genotypes for about three fifths of the roughly 670 donors were used in a later genetic analysis, which treated that subset as a discovery cohort. All discovery cohort repertoires had been generated on a single sequencing platform. HLA typing included class I and class II loci at four-digit resolution. The number of typed donors differed by locus: roughly 620-640 for A, B, C, DRB1 and DQB1; 500 to 550 for DQA1; 600 to 610 for DPA1; and around 490 for DPB1. Because of strong linkage in the cohort, roughly 5 DR-DQ haplotypes were treated as single units for association and clustering. Among some 400 genotyped donors of the cohort, an average of roughly 230,000 unique TCR beta nucleotide sequences was sequenced per donor, of which about 19% were non-productive. Results the study describes overall, beyond this receptor: The cohort was sequenced for TCR beta chains only, and without alpha or paired-chain data the features that could be detected were limited. While some public TCRs were present in many individuals, most TCR sequences turned up only very rarely across donors. An association between a missense DCLRE1C variant and V-gene and J-gene trimming of TCR beta chains was found in a later genetic analysis and replicated in an independent cohort. The classifier was reported to diagnose cytomegalovirus status with high specificity and sensitivity in both the original and validation cohorts. A cluster of highly shared sequence variants was judged likely to represent a technical artifact of the sequencing pipeline. A total of 150 to 200 TCR beta chains were listed by the study as associated with cytomegalovirus. When HLA alleles, especially DR and DQ, strongly co-occurred, TCR associations were difficult to assign to individual alleles. The only immune exposure information available for the cohort was CMV serostatus. It was suggested by the authors that the approach could potentially be generalized to other disease states and immunological phenotypes. Because counts were too low, about 15 rarely observed V segments, including chromosome 9 orphons, were left out of the earlier analysis of 500 to 750 of the donors. Broadly in line with IMGT annotations, most TCR beta V segments showed up in productive rearrangements about 87% or about 30% of the time in an earlier analysis of around 550 of the donors. Correlated functional status among segregating V segments might reflect linkage disequilibrium, but an unknown experimental factor could not be ruled out. According to a later genetic analysis, donors in an Asian-associated ancestry cluster had fewer N-insertions in productive TCRs than the roughly 660-donor mean. Several of the top co-occurrence clusters appeared to be linked to parvovirus B19, influenza, CMV and Epstein-Barr virus, according to a later analysis. HLA typing was unavailable for some donors at each locus, so association tests used only the typed subset. Some IMGT-functional V segments, including TRBV6-2 and TRBV6-3, could not be distinguished by the 87-base-pair reads and were therefore excluded. Specific HLA alleles were associated with 15,000 to 20,000 TCR beta sequences at a false discovery rate of 0.05 in a later analysis. Compared with equally common non-associated chains, HLA-associated TCR beta chains in a later analysis were more clonally expanded and had lower generation probabilities. In a later analysis, TCR association rates were found to vary across HLA loci, with the most associated TCRs seen for DRB1 alleles and the fewest for HLA-C alleles. A further reported finding was that TCR beta sequences accurately predicted the HLA-A and HLA-B alleles for most subjects in the first cohort. In vitro tests confirmed that a few of the cytomegalovirus-associated TCR beta chains recognize cytomegalovirus antigens. Roughly uniform sequencing depth across donors was assumed in presence/absence analyses, although this assumption may not hold. According to a later analysis, most CMV-associated TCR beta chains appeared to be HLA-restricted, and the HLA associations seemed to be driven largely by CMV exposure.

The library relied on the immunoSEQ multiplex PCR assay. The multiplex PCR relied on a mix of 60 forward primers for TCR Vbeta segments and 13 reverse primers for TCR Jbeta segments. Amplification of the CDR3 region of rearranged TCR beta genes was performed with a multiplex PCR assay on genomic DNA. The amplified TCR beta libraries were sequenced on the Illumina HiSeq System as 87-base-pair reads. The source study handled its data this way. A later analysis tallied 70 million to 100 million unique TCR beta chains across the 666 repertoires, and some 10 million of those chains were shared by two or more donors. A nearest-neighbor algorithm error-corrected the raw reads and collapsed the reads into unique sequences, merging closely related sequences to remove PCR and sequencing errors. V, D and J gene segments were assigned by aligning CDR3 sequences to IMGT reference sequences. For a sequence to be retained, at least a six-nucleotide match to both a V gene segment and a J gene segment was required. A rearrangement counted as productive if the CDR3 had no stop codons and remained in frame with V and J, and every other rearrangement counted as non-productive. Following IMGT convention, CDR3 was defined as the stretch from the second conserved V-encoded cysteine up to the conserved J-encoded phenylalanine. The earlier analysis of about 590 of the donors excluded sequences that lacked an unambiguous match to a single V gene segment. An earlier analysis of around 600 of the donors classified V segments as functional when productive rearrangements were above 56.7% and as segregating when the standard deviation between donors was above 5%. A statistical classification framework was built for diagnosing cytomegalovirus status from the catalog of TCR beta chain sequences. In a later analysis, V and J genes were assigned by comparing TCR nucleotide sequences against IMGT/GENE-DB human TR gene sequences. In a later analysis, CDR3 sequences and most-parsimonious VDJ recombination scenarios were assigned using the TCRdist pipeline. In a later analysis, every TCR beta chain was defined by the combination of its CDR3 amino acid sequence and its V-gene family, and reads without a unique V-gene family were dropped. A later analysis removed 500 to 650 highly shared, low-generation-probability nucleotide sequences to deal with suspected cross-contamination and a sequencing artifact. A later analysis calculated a clonal expansion index for each public chain from normalized within-repertoire ranks of inferred template counts. Generation probabilities in a later analysis came from a VDJ recombination model fitted to out-of-frame rearrangements, and those results were checked against IGoR. In a later analysis, hypergeometric tests were used to score TCR-TCR, TCR-HLA and TCR-CMV co-occurrence, with a repertoire-size bias correction applied to TCR pairs. In a later analysis, false discovery rates were estimated by permuting HLA or CMV assignments 20 times. In a later analysis, co-occurring TCRs were grouped using DBSCAN, and TCRdist sequence similarity was added for clustering within HLA-allele-positive subsets. Repertoires with fewer than 30,000 or more than 120,000 public chains, plus five repertoires with anomalous nucleotide sharing, were excluded from co-occurrence clustering. TCRdb obtained this table from immuneACCESS and retained in-frame rearrangements with V and J assigned. These tables miss some clones; where compared with another copy, unresolved V genes account for less than half of the shortfall, and the remainder is unexplained. Clonal size and the V and J genes are those of that table, whereas D and trimming came from the DNA. The sample data list about 120,000 clones, and over 70% of these were observed just once. The ten top clones hold around 3.9% of the sample.

The cohort consisted of 670 or so healthy bone marrow donors. At the time of sampling, all cohort members were nominally healthy, though unrecorded immune exposures were likely present. The donor tested CMV seronegative and was one of the 352 seronegative cohort members. Each donor provided a peripheral blood sample, and peripheral blood mononuclear cells were used for TCR beta sequencing. Genomic DNA was extracted from the blood cell samples with the Qiagen DNeasy Blood Extraction Kit. The CDR3 goes from the cysteine to the phenylalanine over 16 residues. Of the read, only the CDR3 DNA is kept; its 48 bases are in frame from base 1. CDR1 and CDR2, looked up from the germline V gene, are LGHNA and YNFKEQ. Deletion took 1 base off V and 5 bases off J, with a span of 15 bases between the germline ends.

The receptor's source is a woman aged 40-49 years in good health and CMV-seronegative. The sequencing sample was made of PBMCs. The sequence is built from TRBV4-2 and TRBJ2-1; the D region possibly corresponds to TRBD2 (5 bases align). The CDR3 reads CASSQAADSGDNEQFF. The DNA sequence follows: TGTGCCAGCAGCCAAGCAGCGGATTCTGGTGACAATGAGCAGTTCTTC.